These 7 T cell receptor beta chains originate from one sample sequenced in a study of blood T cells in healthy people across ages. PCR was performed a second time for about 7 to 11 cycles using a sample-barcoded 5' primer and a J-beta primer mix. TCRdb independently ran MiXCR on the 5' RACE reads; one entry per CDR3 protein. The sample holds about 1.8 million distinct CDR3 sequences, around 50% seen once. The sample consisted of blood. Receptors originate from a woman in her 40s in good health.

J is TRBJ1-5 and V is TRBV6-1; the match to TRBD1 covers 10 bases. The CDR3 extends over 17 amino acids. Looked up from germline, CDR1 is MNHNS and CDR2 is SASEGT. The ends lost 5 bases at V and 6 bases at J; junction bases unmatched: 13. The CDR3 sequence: CASSRYPTGGSGQPQHF. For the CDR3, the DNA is TGTGCCAGCAGTCGATACCCGACAGGGGGCTCGGGTCAGCCCCAGCATTTT.

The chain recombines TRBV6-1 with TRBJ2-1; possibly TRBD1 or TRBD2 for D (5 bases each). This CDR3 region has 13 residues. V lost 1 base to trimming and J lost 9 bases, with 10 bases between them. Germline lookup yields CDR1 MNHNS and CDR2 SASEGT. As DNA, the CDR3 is TGTGCCAGCAGTGAAGGTGGGGGAACTGAGCAGTTCTTC. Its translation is CASSEGGGTEQFF.

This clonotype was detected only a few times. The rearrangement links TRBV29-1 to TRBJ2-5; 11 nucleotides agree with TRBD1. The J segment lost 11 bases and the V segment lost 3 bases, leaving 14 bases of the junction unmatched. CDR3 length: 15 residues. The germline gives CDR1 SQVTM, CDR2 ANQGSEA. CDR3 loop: CSVEGGQGAGNEQYF. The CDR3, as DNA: TGCAGCGTTGAGGGAGGACAGGGGGCGGGAAATGAGCAGTACTTC. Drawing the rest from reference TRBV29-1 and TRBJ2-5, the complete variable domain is SAVISQKPSRDICQRGTSLTIQCQVDSQVTMMFWYRQQPGQSLTLIATANQGSEATYESGFVIDKFPISRPNLTFSTLTVSNMSPEDSSIYLCSVEGGQGAGNEQYFGPGTRLLVL.

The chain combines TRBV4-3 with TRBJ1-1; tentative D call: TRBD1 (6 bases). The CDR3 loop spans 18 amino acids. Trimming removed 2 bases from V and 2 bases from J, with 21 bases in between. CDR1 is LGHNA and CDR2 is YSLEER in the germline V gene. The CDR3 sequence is CASSQHRVGSILNTEAFF. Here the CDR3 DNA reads TGCGCCAGCAGCCAACACAGGGTAGGATCAATTCTAAACACTGAAGCTTTCTTT.

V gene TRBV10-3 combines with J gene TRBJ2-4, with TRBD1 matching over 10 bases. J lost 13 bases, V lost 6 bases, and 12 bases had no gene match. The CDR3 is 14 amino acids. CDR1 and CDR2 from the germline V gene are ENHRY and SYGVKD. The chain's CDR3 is CAISPGQGEYQQYF. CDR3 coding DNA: TGTGCCATCAGCCCTGGACAGGGGGAATACCAGCAGTACTTC.

This CDR3 is CASSLGSGGYGYTF. CDR3 nucleotides: TGTGCCAGCAGCTTAGGTTCAGGGGGCTATGGCTACACCTTC. The chain joins TRBV7-2 to TRBJ1-2; TRBD1 aligns across 7 bases. CDR1 is SGHTA and CDR2 is FQGNSA in the germline V gene. This CDR3 contains 14 residues. The trim removed 1 base at V and 4 bases at J, leaving 3 bases unmatched.

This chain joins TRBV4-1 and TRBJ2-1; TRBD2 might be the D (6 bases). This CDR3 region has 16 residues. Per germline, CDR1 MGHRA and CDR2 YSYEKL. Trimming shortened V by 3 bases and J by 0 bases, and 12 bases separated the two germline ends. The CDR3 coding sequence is TGCGCCAGCAGCCAGGACTATGCCAGCTCCTACAATGAGCAGTTCTTC. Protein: CASSQDYASSYNEQFF.